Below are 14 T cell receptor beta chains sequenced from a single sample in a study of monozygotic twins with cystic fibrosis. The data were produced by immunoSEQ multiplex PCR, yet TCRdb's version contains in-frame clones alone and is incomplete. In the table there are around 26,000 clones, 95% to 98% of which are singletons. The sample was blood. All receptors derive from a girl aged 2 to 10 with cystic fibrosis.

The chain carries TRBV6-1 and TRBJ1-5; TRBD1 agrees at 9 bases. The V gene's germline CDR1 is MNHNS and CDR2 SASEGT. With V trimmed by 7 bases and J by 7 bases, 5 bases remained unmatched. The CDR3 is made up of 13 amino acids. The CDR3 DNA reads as TGTGCCAGCAATACGGACAGGGGACAGCCCCAGCATTTT. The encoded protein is CASNTDRGQPQHF.

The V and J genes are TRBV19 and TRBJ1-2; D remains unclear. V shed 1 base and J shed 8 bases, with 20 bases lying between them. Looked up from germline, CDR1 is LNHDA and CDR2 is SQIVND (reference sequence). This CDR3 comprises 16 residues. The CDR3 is CASSIGILETAWGYTF. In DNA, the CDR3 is TGTGCCAGTAGTATAGGTATACTGGAAACCGCTTGGGGCTACACCTTC. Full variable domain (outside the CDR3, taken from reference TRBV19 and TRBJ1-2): DGGITQSPKYLFRKEGQNVTLSCEQNLNHDAMYWYRQDPGQGLRLIYYSQIVNDFQKGDIAEGYSVSREKKESFPLTVTSAQKNPTAFYLCASSIGILETAWGYTFGSGTRLTVV.

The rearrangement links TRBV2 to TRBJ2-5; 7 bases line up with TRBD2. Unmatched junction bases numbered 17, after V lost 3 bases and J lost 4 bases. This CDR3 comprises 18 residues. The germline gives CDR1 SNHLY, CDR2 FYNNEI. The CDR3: CASSEMVFGRAGLETQYF. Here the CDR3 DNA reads TGTGCCAGCAGTGAGATGGTGTTTGGGAGAGCGGGATTAGAGACCCAGTACTTC.

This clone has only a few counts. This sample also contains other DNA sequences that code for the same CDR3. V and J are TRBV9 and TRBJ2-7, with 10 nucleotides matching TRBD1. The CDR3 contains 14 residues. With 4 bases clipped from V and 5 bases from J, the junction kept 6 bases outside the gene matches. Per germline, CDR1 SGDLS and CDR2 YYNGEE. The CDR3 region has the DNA TGTGCCAGCAGCCCATGGACAGGGGGGGACGAGCAGTACTTC. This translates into CASSPWTGGDEQYF.

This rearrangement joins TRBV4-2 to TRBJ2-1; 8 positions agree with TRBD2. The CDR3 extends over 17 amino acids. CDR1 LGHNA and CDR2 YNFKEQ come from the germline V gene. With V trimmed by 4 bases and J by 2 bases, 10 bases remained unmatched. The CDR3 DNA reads TGTGCCAGCAGCCCCCCGCGGGGGGAGGGCGCCTACAATGAGCAGTTCTTC. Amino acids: CASSPPRGEGAYNEQFF.

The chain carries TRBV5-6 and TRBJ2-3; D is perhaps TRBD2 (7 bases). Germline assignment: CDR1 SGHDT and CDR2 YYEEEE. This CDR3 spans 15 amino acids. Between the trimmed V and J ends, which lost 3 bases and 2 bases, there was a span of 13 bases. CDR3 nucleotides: TGTGCCAGCAGCTGGGGGGGCAGACCCACAGATACGCAGTATTTT. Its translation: CASSWGGRPTDTQYF.

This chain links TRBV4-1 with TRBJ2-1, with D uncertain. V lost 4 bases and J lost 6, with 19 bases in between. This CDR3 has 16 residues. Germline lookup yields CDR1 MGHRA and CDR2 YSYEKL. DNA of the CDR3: TGCGCCAGCAGCCCCCGACCGGGTTCACTGGCCAATGAGCAGTTCTTC. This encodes CASSPRPGSLANEQFF.

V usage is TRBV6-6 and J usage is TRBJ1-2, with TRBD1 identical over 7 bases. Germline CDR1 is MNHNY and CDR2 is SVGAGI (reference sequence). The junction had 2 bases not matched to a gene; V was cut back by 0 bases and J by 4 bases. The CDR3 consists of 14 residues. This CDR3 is CASSYSGQSYGYTF. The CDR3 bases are TGTGCCAGCAGTTACTCGGGACAGAGCTATGGCTACACCTTC.

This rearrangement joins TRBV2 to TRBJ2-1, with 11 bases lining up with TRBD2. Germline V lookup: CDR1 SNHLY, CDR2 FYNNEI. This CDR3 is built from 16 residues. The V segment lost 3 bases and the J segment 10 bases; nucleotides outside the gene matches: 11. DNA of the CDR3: TGTGCCAGCAGTGAGCGGTCTAGCGGGAGGCGGCCGGAGCAGTTCTTC. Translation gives CASSERSSGRRPEQFF.

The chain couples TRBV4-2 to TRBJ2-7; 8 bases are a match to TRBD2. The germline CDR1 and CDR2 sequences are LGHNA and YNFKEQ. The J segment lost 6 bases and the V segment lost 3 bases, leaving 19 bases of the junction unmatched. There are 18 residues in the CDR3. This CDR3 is CASSHDPRGAGGQGEQYF. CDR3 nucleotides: TGTGCCAGCAGCCATGATCCTCGTGGGGCGGGAGGTCAGGGCGAGCAGTACTTC.

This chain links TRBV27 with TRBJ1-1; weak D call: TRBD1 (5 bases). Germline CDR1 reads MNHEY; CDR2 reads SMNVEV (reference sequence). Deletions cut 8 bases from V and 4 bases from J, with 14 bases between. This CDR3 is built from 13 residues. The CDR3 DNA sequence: TGTGCCAGCCGCACGGCGGGGGGCACTGAAGCTTTCTTT. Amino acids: CASRTAGGTEAFF.

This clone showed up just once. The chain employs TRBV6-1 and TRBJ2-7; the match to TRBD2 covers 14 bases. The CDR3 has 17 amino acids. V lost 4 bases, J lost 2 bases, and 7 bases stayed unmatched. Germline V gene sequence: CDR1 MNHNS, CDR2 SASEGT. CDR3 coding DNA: TGTGCCAGCAGTGCGACTAGCGGGAGGGCCGGGACCTACGAGCAGTACTTC. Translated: CASSATSGRAGTYEQYF.

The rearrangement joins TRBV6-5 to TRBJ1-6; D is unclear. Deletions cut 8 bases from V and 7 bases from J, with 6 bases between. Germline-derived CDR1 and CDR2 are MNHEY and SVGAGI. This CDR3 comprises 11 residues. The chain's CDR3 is CASRGNSPLHF. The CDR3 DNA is TGTGCCAGCCGCGGGAATTCACCCCTCCACTTT.

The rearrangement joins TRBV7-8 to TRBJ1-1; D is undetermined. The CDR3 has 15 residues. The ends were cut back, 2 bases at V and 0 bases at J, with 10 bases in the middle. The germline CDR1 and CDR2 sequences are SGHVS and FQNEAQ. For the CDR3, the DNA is TGTGCCAGCAGCTTATATCACAATATGAACACTGAAGCTTTCTTT. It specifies CASSLYHNMNTEAFF.